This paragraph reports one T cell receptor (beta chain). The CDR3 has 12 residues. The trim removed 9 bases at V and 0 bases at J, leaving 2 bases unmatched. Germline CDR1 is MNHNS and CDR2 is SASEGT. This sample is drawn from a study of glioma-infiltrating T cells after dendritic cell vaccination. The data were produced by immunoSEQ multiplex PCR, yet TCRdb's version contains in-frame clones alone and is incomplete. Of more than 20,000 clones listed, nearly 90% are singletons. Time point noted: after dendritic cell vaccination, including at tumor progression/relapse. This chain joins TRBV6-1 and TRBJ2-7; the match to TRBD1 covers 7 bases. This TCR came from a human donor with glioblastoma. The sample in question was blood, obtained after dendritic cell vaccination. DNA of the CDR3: TGTGCCAGTGGGGACAGCTCCTACGAGCAGTACTTC. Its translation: CASGDSSYEQYF.